This T cell receptor (beta chain) originates from a study of T cells in Graves' hyperthyroidism and ophthalmopathy. Study findings and constraints: Ophthalmopathy got predicted by the model a median roughly six months before its onset. Most thyroid clonotypes expanded above 0.001 were also detected in blood.

The source material, RNA transcripts, was used to amplify TCR beta CDR3 regions. First-round RT-PCR of the TCR CDR3 relied on the HTBI primer set. TCRdb reprocessed the multiplex PCR reads via MiXCR and lists one record per CDR3 protein. This table holds about 560,000 distinct CDR3 sequences, approximately 15% found once. Germline CDR1 and CDR2: SNHLY and FYNNEI. The CDR3 is made up of 12 amino acids. V gave up 4 bases and J gave up 5 bases, with 8 bases separating them. No progression to ophthalmopathy during 18 months of follow-up defined stable disease. Disease duration under 2 months; hyperthyroidism patients were aged 18 to 65. This clonotype was seen a handful of times. Its matching antigen is unknown.

The sample consisted of blood. This chain joins TRBV2 and TRBJ2-5; D is unresolved. The TCR originated in a young woman with Graves' hyperthyroidism. The CDR3 here is CASSGGVETQYF. As DNA, the CDR3 is TGTGCCAGCAGTGGAGGAGTCGAGACCCAGTACTTC.